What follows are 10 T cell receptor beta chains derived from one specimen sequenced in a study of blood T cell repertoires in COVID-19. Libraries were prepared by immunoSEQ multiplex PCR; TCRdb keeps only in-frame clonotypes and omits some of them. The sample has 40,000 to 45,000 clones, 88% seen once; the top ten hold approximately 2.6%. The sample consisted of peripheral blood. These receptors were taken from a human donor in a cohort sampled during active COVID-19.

As DNA, the CDR3 is TGTGCCAGCAGCCAAGATTTAGCGGGGCTGAACACCGGGGAGCTGTTTTTT. Translating gives CASSQDLAGLNTGELFF. The chain links TRBV3-1 (or the pseudogene TRBV3-2) to TRBJ2-2, with 8 bases aligning to TRBD2. Looked up from germline, CDR1 is LGHDT and CDR2 is YNNKEL (reference sequence). V gave up 0 bases and J gave up 1 base; unmatched junction bases: 4. The CDR3 extends over 17 amino acids.

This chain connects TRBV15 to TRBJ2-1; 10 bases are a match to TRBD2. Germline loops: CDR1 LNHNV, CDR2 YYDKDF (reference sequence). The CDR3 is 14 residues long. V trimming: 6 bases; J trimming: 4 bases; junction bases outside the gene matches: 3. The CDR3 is CATRLAGPYNEQFF. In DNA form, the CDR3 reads TGTGCCACCAGACTAGCGGGGCCTTACAATGAGCAGTTCTTC.

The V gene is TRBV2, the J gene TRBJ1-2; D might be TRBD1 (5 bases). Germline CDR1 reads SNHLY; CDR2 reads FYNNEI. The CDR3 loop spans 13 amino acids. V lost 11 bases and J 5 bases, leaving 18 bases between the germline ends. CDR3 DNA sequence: TGTGCCGACCGGCAGGGCGTGGGATATGGCTACACCTTC. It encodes CADRQGVGYGYTF.

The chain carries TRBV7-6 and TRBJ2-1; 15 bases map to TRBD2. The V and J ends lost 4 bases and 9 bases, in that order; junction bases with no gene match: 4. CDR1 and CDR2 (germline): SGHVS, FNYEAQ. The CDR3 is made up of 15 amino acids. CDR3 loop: CASSSGTSGGFEQFF. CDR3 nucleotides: TGTGCCAGCAGCTCTGGGACTAGCGGGGGGTTTGAGCAGTTCTTC.

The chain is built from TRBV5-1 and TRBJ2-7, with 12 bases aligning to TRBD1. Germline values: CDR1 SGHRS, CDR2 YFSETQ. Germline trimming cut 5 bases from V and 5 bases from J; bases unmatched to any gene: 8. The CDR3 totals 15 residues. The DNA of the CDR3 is TGCGCCAGCAGACGACCCGGGACAGGGGGCCACGAGCAGTACTTC. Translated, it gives CASRRPGTGGHEQYF.

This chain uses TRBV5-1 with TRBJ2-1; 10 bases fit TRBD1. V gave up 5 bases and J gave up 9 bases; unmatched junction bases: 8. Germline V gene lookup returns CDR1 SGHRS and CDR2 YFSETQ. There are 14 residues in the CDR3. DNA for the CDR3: TGCGCCAGCAGGTGGGACAGGGGAACGGGTGAGCAGTTCTTC. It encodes CASRWDRGTGEQFF.

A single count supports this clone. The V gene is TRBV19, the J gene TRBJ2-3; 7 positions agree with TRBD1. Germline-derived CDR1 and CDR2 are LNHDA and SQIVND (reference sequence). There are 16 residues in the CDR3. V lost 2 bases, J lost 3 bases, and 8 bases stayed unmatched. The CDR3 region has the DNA TGTGCCAGTAGTATACGCAGGGGGTTGGGGACAGATACGCAGTATTTT. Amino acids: CASSIRRGLGTDTQYF. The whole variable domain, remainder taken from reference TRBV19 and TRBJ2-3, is DGGITQSPKYLFRKEGQNVTLSCEQNLNHDAMYWYRQDPGQGLRLIYYSQIVNDFQKGDIAEGYSVSREKKESFPLTVTSAQKNPTAFYLCASSIRRGLGTDTQYFGPGTRLTVL.

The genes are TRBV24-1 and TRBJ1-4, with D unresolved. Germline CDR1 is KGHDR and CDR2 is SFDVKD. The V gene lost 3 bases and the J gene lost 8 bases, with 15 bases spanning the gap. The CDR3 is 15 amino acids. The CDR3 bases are TGTGCCACCAGTGATGCGGGGAGGGAAGGCGAAAAACTGTTTTTT. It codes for CATSDAGREGEKLFF.

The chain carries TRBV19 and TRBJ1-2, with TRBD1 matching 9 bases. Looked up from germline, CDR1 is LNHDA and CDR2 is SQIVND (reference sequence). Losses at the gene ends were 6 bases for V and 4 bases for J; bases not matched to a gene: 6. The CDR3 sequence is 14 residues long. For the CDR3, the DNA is TGTGCCAGTAGCCTTCAACAGGGGGCCTATGGCTACACCTTC. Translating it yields CASSLQQGAYGYTF.

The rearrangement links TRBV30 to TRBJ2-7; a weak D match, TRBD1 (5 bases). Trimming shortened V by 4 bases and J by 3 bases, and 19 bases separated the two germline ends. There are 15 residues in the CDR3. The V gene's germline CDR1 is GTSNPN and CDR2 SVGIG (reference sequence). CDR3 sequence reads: CAWTSQGSPLYEQYF. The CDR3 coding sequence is TGTGCCTGGACCTCTCAGGGCTCTCCGCTCTACGAGCAGTACTTC.